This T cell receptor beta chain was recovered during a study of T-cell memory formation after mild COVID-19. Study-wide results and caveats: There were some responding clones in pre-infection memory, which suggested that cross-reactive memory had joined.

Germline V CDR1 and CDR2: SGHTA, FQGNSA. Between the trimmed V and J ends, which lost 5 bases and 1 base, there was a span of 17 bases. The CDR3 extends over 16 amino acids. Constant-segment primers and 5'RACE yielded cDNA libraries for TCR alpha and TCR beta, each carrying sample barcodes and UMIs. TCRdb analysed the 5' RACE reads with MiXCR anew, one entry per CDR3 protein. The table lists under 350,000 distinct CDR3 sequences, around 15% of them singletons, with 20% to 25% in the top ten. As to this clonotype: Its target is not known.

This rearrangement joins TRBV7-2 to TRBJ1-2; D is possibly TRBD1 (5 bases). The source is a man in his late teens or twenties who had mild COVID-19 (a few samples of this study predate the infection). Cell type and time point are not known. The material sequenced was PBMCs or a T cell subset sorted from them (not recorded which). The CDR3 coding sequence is TGTGCCAGCAGCACCACAGGCGGACGGTTTAACTATGGCTACACCTTC. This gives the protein CASSTTGGRFNYGYTF.